The 17 T cell receptor beta chains reported below all come from one sample, sequenced in a study of PD-1 and CTLA-4 blockade in melanoma. This table comes from immunoSEQ multiplex PCR, and its TCRdb copy is limited to in-frame clones, with some not included. The sample carries around 11,000 clones, 80% to 90% recorded once. The sequences come from CD8+ T cells from peripheral blood, collected from a patient given anti-PD-1 treatment. These TCRs come from a human donor with melanoma.

The V call is TRBV30, the J call TRBJ2-7; D not certain. Germline V gene data show CDR1 as GTSNPN and CDR2 as SVGIG (reference sequence). Trimming removed 1 base at V and 6 bases at J, with 19 bases between. The CDR3 loop spans 15 amino acids. The CDR3 DNA is TGTGCCTGGAGTGCCAGTCTTTTAGGGAAGTCCGAGCAGTACTTC. Its translation is CAWSASLLGKSEQYF.

The CDR3 reads CATSAPGGTGEYEQYF. CDR3 DNA: TGTGCCACCAGTGCCCCGGGAGGGACAGGAGAATACGAGCAGTACTTC. The V gene is TRBV24-1, the J gene TRBJ2-7; the D gene could be TRBD1 or TRBD2 (8 bases each). Trimming stripped 5 bases from V and 4 bases from J, with 20 bases between. CDR3 length: 16 amino acids. Germline-derived CDR1 and CDR2 are KGHDR and SFDVKD.

This clone was seen a single time. The chain has TRBV24-1 and TRBJ2-2, with TRBD1 matching 11 bases. This CDR3 comprises 18 residues. Looked up from germline, CDR1 is KGHDR and CDR2 is SFDVKD. The ends lost 0 bases at V and 7 bases at J; junction bases unmatched: 9. CDR3 region: CATSDLGQDRGRGGELFF. CDR3 DNA sequence: TGTGCCACCAGTGATTTGGGTCAGGACAGGGGGCGCGGCGGGGAGCTGTTTTTT.

This chain connects TRBV5-4 to TRBJ1-2; D uncertain. Germline V gene data show CDR1 as SGHNT and CDR2 as YYREEE (reference sequence). This CDR3 spans 13 amino acids. V was shortened by 2 bases and J by 1 base, with 6 bases between the two germline ends. The CDR3, as DNA: TGTGCCAGCAGCTTCGACGGTAACTATGGCTACACCTTC. Translated: CASSFDGNYGYTF.

The J gene is TRBJ2-1, the V gene TRBV5-4, with 10 bases fitting TRBD2. Germline CDR1 and CDR2: SGHNT and YYREEE (reference sequence). This CDR3 has 18 residues. With 4 bases clipped from V and 6 bases from J, the junction kept 16 bases outside the gene matches. The CDR3 reads CASSETSGSFPPLNEQFF. CDR3 bases: TGTGCCAGCAGCGAGACTAGCGGGTCCTTCCCCCCCCTCAATGAGCAGTTCTTC.

Notes on this clone: Other nucleotide sequences from this sample produce the same CDR3. The CDR3 region has the DNA TGTGCCAGCAGCCCTCAGCCTACGACTAGCGGGGGGCCGGGGAACAATGAGCAGTTCTTC. It yields the protein CASSPQPTTSGGPGNNEQFF. The chain links TRBV11-3 to TRBJ2-1; 13 bases match TRBD2. The CDR3 extends over 20 amino acids. Per the germline V gene, CDR1 is SGHNT and CDR2 is YENEEA. The V and J ends lost 5 bases and 5 bases, in that order; junction bases with no gene match: 18.

This chain links TRBV7-9 with TRBJ2-7, with a possible D match to TRBD1 (5 bases). Trimming cost V 5 bases and J 4 bases, with 9 bases left between them. The CDR3 is 12 residues long. CDR1 and CDR2 from the germline V gene are SEHNR and FQNEAQ (reference sequence). In nucleotides, the CDR3 is TGTGCCAGCAGCCCGACAGAATACGAGCAGTACTTC. Translating it yields CASSPTEYEQYF.

The chain combines TRBV27 with TRBJ1-1; a weak D match, TRBD1 (5 bases). V shed 3 bases and J shed 4 bases, with 9 bases lying between them. CDR3 length: 13 amino acids. Germline assignment: CDR1 MNHEY and CDR2 SMNVEV (reference sequence). The chain's CDR3 is CASSFGGSTEAFF. The DNA for the CDR3 is TGTGCCAGCAGTTTCGGGGGGAGCACTGAAGCTTTCTTT.

This rearrangement joins TRBV5-4 to TRBJ1-6; possibly TRBD1 for D (6 bases). In germline, CDR1 is SGHNT, CDR2 YYREEE (reference sequence). V was trimmed by 1 base and J by 10 bases, leaving 15 bases between them. This CDR3 is built from 15 residues. In DNA, the CDR3 is TGTGCCAGCAGCTTGTATTTTAGGGGGGACTCACCCCTCCACTTT. Amino acid sequence: CASSLYFRGDSPLHF.

The chain combines TRBV5-1 with TRBJ1-4, with a tentative D call TRBD1 (6 bases). The CDR3 is made up of 16 amino acids. V was pared by 0 bases and J by 3 bases, with 12 bases between. The V gene's germline CDR1 is SGHRS and CDR2 YFSETQ. CDR3 DNA: TGCGCCAGCAGCTTGGAGCCCGGACAGTCTAATGAAAAACTGTTTTTT. It codes for CASSLEPGQSNEKLFF.

The rearrangement links TRBV12-3 or TRBV12-4 to TRBJ1-1; D ambiguous. Trimming cost V 5 bases and J 10 bases, with 14 bases left between them. This CDR3 has 12 residues. The CDR3 DNA is TGTGCCAGCAGTATAGGGCTAAGCGGAGCTTTCTTT. It translates to CASSIGLSGAFF.

The genes are TRBV5-1 and TRBJ2-2; D gene ambiguous. The CDR3 spans 17 residues. The V end was cut by 0 bases, the J end by 6 bases, with 18 bases between. The germline CDR1 and CDR2 sequences are SGHRS and YFSETQ. CDR3 protein: CASSLAPPGWLAGELFF. DNA for the CDR3: TGCGCCAGCAGCTTGGCCCCTCCAGGTTGGCTCGCCGGGGAGCTGTTTTTT.

The chain has TRBV4-3 and TRBJ1-5; tentative D call: TRBD1 (5 bases). CDR1 is LGHNA and CDR2 is YSLEER in the germline V gene. CDR3 length: 15 amino acids. Trimming took 0 bases from V and 2 from J, leaving 8 bases between them. CDR3 nucleotide sequence: TGCGCCAGCAGCCAAGACAGGGTTGGCAATCAGCCCCAGCATTTT. It translates to CASSQDRVGNQPQHF.

V usage is TRBV9 and J usage is TRBJ2-3; the D gene is possibly TRBD2 (5 bases). Trimming removed 4 bases at V and 0 bases at J, with 9 bases between. The length of the CDR3 is 14 residues. Germline lookup yields CDR1 SGDLS and CDR2 YYNGEE. CDR3 sequence: CASSPWESTDTQYF. The DNA of the CDR3 is TGTGCCAGCAGCCCTTGGGAGAGCACAGATACGCAGTATTTT.

The chain uses TRBV21-1 and TRBJ2-7; the D segment call TRBD1 is taken from the table without a DNA check. TRBV21-1 is termed a pseudogene. The CDR3 sequence is 10 residues long. The CDR3 DNA follows: TGTGCCAGCAACCGGGACACTCAGTACTTC. This gives the protein CASNRDTQYF.

J is TRBJ1-3 and V is TRBV4-1; tentative D call: TRBD1 (5 bases). The CDR3 consists of 16 residues. Germline V lookup: CDR1 MGHRA, CDR2 YSYEKL. V gave up 2 bases and J gave up 3 bases, with 14 bases separating them. As DNA, the CDR3 is TGCGCCAGCAGCCAAATTCGAGGGGAGCGTGGAAACACCATATATTTT. It yields the protein CASSQIRGERGNTIYF.

The chain uses TRBV5-1 and TRBJ1-2, with a tentative D call TRBD1 (5 bases). V was trimmed by 1 base and J by 4 bases, leaving 20 bases between them. Germline CDR1 SGHRS, CDR2 YFSETQ. The CDR3 totals 17 residues. CDR3 residues: CASSLSGTETVPYGYTF. Written as DNA, the CDR3 is TGCGCCAGCAGCTTGTCGGGAACCGAGACAGTCCCCTATGGCTACACCTTC.